This TCR beta chain was sequenced for a study of blood T cells in healthy people across ages. Background on the study: Per two T cells, about one barcoded beta molecule was captured through template switching.

In this sample, this clonotype turned up many times. Germline CDR1 MDHEN, CDR2 SYDVKM. The CDR3 has 17 amino acids. Trimming left V 2 bases short and J 12 bases short, with 26 bases between. The use of a sample-barcoded 5' primer and a J-beta primer mix characterized a second PCR of about 7 to 12 cycles. Each CDR3 protein gets one entry after TCRdb re-called the 5' RACE reads with MiXCR. This sample has approximately 680,000 distinct CDR3 sequences, with approximately 29% found just once. Researchers isolated at least 7 million PBMCs per sample. This chain joins TRBV28 and TRBJ2-4; D assignment may be TRBD1 or TRBD2 (6 bases each). The sequenced sample consisted of blood. The TCR sequence derives from a woman of 80 years or more in good health. CDR3 DNA: TGTGCCAGCAGTTTACCCGGAGGGGTGGGGGCCATAAGCGGTCAGTACTTC. Its translation is CASSLPGGVGAISGQYF.